These T cell receptor beta chains were read from a single sample in a study of cytomegalovirus exposure and HLA in healthy donors. Sequencing was performed with immunoSEQ multiplex PCR; in TCRdb, only in-frame clones are kept and a portion is missing. This sample contains approximately 70,000 clones. The sequenced sample consisted of PBMCs. The source is a woman in her forties in good health and CMV-seropositive. Both conserved end residues are part of each CDR3. Each record gives: J gene, D gene, V gene, CDR3 length, CDR3 protein, CDR3 DNA. D genes are given only for firm matches.

>TRBJ1-3|-|TRBV4-1|16
CASSRFGGLSGNTIYF
TGCGCCAGCAGCCGCTTCGGAGGACTCTCTGGAAACACCATATATTTT
>TRBJ1-6|-|TRBV2|14
CASSVQGRDSPLHF
TGTGCCAGCAGTGTCCAGGGGCGAGATTCACCCCTCCACTTT
>TRBJ1-5|TRBD1|TRBV7-2|15
CASSWLGRGLQPQHF
TGTGCCAGCAGCTGGCTAGGCAGGGGGCTTCAGCCCCAGCATTTT
>TRBJ2-7|TRBD1|TRBV19|15
CASASLGQGDYEQYF
TGTGCCAGTGCCTCCCTGGGGCAGGGGGACTACGAGCAGTACTTC
>TRBJ1-3|TRBD1|TRBV6-1|16
CASSVSARDRGNTIYF
TGTGCCAGCAGTGTCAGCGCCCGGGACAGGGGAAACACCATATATTTT
>TRBJ2-3|TRBD1|TRBV7-9|18
CASSLAGAGGFVTDTQYF
TGTGCCAGCAGCTTAGCAGGGGCAGGGGGATTTGTCACAGATACGCAGTATTTT
>TRBJ2-7|-|TRBV5-1|13
CASSLSGDYEQYF
TGCGCCAGCAGCTTGTCCGGGGACTACGAGCAGTACTTC
>TRBJ1-5|-|TRBV11-3|15
CASSLGSGGDQPQHF
TGTGCCAGCAGCTTGGGATCGGGAGGCGATCAGCCCCAGCATTTT
>TRBJ1-3|-|TRBV4-3|13
CASSQDTRNTIYF
TGCGCCAGCAGCCAAGATACTCGAAACACCATATATTTT
>TRBJ1-6|-|TRBV19|14
CRNRVRTYNSPLHF
TGTAGGAACAGGGTTCGCACCTATAATTCACCCCTCCACTTT
>TRBJ1-3|-|TRBV5-1|14
CASSSDSSGNTIYF
TGCGCCAGCAGCTCCGACAGCTCTGGAAACACCATATATTTT
>TRBJ1-2|-|TRBV15|13
CATSSLDGDGYTF
TGTGCCACCAGCAGCCTAGACGGCGATGGCTACACCTTC
>TRBJ2-1|-|TRBV10-2|16
CASSQYRPSSYNEQFF
TGCGCCAGCAGTCAGTACAGGCCAAGCTCCTACAATGAGCAGTTCTTC
>TRBJ2-3|TRBD2|TRBV10-3|16
CAISEGLAGVTDTQYF
TGTGCCATCAGTGAGGGTCTAGCGGGAGTTACAGATACGCAGTATTTT
>TRBJ2-3|-|TRBV4-1|13
CASRREGTDTQYF
TGCGCCAGCAGACGGGAGGGGACAGATACACAGTATTTT
>TRBJ2-7|-|TRBV27|11
CASRDRREQYF
TGTGCCAGCAGAGACAGACGAGAGCAGTACTTC
>TRBJ2-3|-|TRBV7-3|15
CASSSTTASTDTQYF
TGTGCCAGCAGCTCCACGACAGCTAGCACAGATACGCAGTATTTT
>TRBJ1-4|-|TRBV5-1|14
CASSLEGAEEKLFF
TGCGCCAGCAGCTTGGAAGGGGCCGAAGAAAAACTGTTTTTT
>TRBJ2-3|TRBD2|TRBV7-7|15
CASSEGLASTDTQYF
TGTGCTAGCAGCGAAGGACTAGCGAGCACAGATACGCAGTATTTT
>TRBJ1-4|-|TRBV9|14
CASSVTALNEKLFF
TGTGCCAGCAGCGTGACAGCGTTGAATGAAAAACTGTTTTTT
>TRBJ2-2|-|TRBV27|17
CASRVEGLVGNTGELFF
TGTGCCAGCAGAGTAGAAGGACTGGTCGGCAACACCGGGGAGCTGTTTTTT
>TRBJ2-5|-|TRBV11-3|15
CASSLGPASQETQYF
TGTGCCAGCAGCTTAGGTCCGGCTAGCCAAGAGACCCAGTACTTC
>TRBJ2-1|-|TRBV5-1|14
CASSLLNSYDEQFF
TGCGCCAGCAGCTTGCTAAACTCATATGATGAGCAGTTCTTC
>TRBJ2-7|-|TRBV20-1|10
CSAESNEQYF
TGCAGTGCTGAGTCCAACGAGCAGTACTTC